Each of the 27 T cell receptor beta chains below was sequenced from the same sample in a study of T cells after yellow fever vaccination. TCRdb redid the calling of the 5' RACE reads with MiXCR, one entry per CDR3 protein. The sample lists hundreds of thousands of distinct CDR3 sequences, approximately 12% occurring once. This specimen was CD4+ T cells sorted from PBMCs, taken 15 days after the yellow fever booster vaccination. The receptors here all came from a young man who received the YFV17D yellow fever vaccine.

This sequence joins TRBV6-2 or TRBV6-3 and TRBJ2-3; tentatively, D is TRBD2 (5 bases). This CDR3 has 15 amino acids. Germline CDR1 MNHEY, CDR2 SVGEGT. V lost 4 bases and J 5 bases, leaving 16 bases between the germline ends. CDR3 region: CASSSRTHEGDTQYF. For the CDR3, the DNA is TGTGCCAGCAGTTCCCGGACTCACGAGGGAGATACGCAGTATTTT.

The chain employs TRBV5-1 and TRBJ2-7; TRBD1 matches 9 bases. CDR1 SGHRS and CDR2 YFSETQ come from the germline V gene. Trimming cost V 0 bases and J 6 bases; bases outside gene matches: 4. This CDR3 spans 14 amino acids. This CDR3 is CASSLGGQGGEQYF. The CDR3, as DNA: TGCGCCAGCAGCTTGGGGGGACAGGGAGGCGAGCAGTACTTC.

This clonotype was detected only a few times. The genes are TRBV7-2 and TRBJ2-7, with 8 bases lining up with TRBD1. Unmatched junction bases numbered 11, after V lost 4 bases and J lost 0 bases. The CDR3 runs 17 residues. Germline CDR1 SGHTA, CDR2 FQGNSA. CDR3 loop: CASSSGRTGHGSYEQYV. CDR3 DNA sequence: TGTGCCAGCAGCTCAGGACGGACAGGGCATGGCTCCTACGAGCAGTACGTC.

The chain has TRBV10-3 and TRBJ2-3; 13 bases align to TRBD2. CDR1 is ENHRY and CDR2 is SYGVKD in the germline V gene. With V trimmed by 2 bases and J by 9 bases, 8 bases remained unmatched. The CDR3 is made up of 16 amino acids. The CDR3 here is CAISEGTSGGADTQYF. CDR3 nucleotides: TGTGCCATCAGTGAGGGAACTAGCGGGGGGGCCGACACGCAGTATTTT.

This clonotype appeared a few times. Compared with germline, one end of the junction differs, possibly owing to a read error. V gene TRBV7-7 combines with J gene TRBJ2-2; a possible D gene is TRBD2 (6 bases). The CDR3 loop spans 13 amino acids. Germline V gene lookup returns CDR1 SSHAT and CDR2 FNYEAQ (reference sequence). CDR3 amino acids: CASSFHGSGELFF. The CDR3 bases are TGTGCTAGCAGCTTCCACGGGAGCGGGGAGCTGTTTTTT. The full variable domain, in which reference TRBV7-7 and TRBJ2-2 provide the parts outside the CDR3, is GAGVSQSPRYKVTKRGQDVTLRCDPISSHATLYWYQQALGQGPEFLTYFNYEAQPDKSGLPSDRFSAERPEGSISTLTIQRTEQRDSAMYRCASSFHGSGELFFGEGSRLTVL.

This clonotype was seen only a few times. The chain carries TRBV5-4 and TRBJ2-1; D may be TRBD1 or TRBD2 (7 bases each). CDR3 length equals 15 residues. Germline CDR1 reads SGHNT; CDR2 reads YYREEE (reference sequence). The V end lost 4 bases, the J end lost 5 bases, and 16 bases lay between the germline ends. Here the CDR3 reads CASSRRQGGNNEQFF. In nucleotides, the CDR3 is TGTGCCAGCAGCCGAAGACAGGGAGGGAACAATGAGCAGTTCTTC.

The CDR3, as DNA: TGCGCCAGCAGCCCAGGGACAGGGGATACGAACACCGGGGAGCTGTTTTTT. Residues: CASSPGTGDTNTGELFF. V is TRBV5-1 and J is TRBJ2-2; 10 bases are shared with TRBD1. CDR3 length: 17 residues. Unmatched junction bases numbered 6, after V lost 4 bases and J lost 0 bases. The germline V gene encodes CDR1 SGHRS and CDR2 YFSETQ.

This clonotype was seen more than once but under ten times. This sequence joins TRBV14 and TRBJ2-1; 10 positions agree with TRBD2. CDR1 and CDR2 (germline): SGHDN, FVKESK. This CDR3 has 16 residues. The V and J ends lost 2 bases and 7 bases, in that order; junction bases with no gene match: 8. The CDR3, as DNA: TGTGCCAGCAGCCAACTCCGTCTAGCGGGGGAGAATGAGCAGTTCTTC. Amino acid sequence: CASSQLRLAGENEQFF.

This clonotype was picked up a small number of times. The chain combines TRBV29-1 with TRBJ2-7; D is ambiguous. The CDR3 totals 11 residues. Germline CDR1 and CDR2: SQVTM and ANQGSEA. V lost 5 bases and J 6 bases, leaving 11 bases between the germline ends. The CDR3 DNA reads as TGCAGCGTTATACCCGATGGCGAGCAGTACTTC. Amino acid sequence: CSVIPDGEQYF.

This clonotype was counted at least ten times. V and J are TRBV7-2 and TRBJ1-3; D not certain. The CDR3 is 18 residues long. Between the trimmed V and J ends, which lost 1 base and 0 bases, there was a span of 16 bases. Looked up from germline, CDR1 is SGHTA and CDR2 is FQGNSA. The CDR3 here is CASSLVPPSGISGNTIYF. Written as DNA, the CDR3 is TGTGCCAGCAGCTTAGTACCCCCTTCGGGCATCTCTGGAAACACCATATATTTT.

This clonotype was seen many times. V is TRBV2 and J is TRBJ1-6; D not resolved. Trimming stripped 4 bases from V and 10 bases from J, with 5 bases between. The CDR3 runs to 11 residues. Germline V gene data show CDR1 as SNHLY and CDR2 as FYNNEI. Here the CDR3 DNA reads TGTGCCAGCAGTGGTGACTCACCCCTCCACTTT. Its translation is CASSGDSPLHF. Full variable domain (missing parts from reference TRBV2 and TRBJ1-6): EPEVTQTPSHQVTQMGQEVILRCVPISNHLYFYWYRQILGQKVEFLVSFYNNEISEKSEIFDDQFSVERPDGSNFTLKIRSTKLEDSAMYFCASSGDSPLHFGNGTRLTVT.

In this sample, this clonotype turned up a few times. This chain's CDR3 is CASSPGTSGSYNEQFF. The DNA of the CDR3 is TGTGCCAGCAGCCCCGGGACTAGCGGCTCCTACAATGAGCAGTTCTTC. The V call is TRBV12-3 or TRBV12-4, the J call TRBJ2-1, with 11 bases identical to TRBD2. V dropped 6 bases and J dropped 0; count of bases not matched to a gene: 4. The CDR3 runs 16 residues.

The CDR3 DNA reads as TGTGCCAGCAGTTCAGGGGGACAGGGTACGTGGGAGCAGTACGTC. Its protein is CASSSGGQGTWEQYV. The V call is TRBV28, the J call TRBJ2-7; 9 nucleotides agree with TRBD1. Germline assignment: CDR1 MDHEN and CDR2 SYDVKM. Trimming removed 4 bases from V and 7 bases from J; junction bases left unmatched: 11. This CDR3 comprises 15 residues.

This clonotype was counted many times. The CDR3: CASSFGQGSYGYTF. The CDR3 bases are TGTGCCAGCAGTTTTGGCCAGGGGAGCTATGGCTACACCTTC. This chain links TRBV12-3 or TRBV12-4 with TRBJ1-2; D may be TRBD1 (6 bases). V was pared by 3 bases and J by 4 bases, with 12 bases between. This CDR3 contains 14 residues.

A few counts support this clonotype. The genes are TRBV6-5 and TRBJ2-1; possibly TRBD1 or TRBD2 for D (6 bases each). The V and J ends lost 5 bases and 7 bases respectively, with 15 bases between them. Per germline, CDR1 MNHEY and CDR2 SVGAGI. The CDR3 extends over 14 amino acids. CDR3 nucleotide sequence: TGTGCCAGCAGTAGGGGGGTATTGCGTAATGAGCAGTTCTTC. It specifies CASSRGVLRNEQFF.

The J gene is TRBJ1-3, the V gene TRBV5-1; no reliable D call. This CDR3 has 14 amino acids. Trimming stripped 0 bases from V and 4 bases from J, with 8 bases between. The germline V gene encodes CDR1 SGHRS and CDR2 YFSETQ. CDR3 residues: CASSLEAGGNTIYF. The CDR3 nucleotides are TGCGCCAGCAGCTTGGAAGCGGGGGGAAACACCATATATTTT.

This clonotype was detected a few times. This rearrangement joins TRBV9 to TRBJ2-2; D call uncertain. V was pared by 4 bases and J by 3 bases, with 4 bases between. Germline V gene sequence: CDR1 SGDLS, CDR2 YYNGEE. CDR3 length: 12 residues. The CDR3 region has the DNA TGTGCCAGCAGCTCTCACACCGGGGAGCTGTTTTTT. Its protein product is CASSSHTGELFF.

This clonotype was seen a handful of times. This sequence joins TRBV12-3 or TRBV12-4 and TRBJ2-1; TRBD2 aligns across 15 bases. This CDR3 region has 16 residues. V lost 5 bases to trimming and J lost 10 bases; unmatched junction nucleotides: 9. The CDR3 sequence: CASSAGTSGGFGEQFF. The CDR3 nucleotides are TGTGCCAGCAGTGCAGGGACTAGCGGGGGGTTTGGGGAGCAGTTCTTC.

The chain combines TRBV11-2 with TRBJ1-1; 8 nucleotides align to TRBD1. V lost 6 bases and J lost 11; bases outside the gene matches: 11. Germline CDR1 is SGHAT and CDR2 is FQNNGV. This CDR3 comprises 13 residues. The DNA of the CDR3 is TGTGCCAGCAGTTTCAGGGGGCTAGGGCGGGCTTTCTTT. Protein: CASSFRGLGRAFF.

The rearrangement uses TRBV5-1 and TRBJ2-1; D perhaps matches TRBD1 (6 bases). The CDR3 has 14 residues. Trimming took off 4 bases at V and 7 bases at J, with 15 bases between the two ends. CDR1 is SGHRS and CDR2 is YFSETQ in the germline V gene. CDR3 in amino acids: CASSPVGTLNEQFF. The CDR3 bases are TGCGCCAGCAGCCCCGTCGGGACACTGAATGAGCAGTTCTTC.

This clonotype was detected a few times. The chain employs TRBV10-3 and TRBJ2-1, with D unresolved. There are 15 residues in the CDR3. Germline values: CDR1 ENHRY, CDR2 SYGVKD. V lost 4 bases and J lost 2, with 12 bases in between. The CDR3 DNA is TGTGCCATCAGTGTCTGGAGATCCGCCTACAATGAGCAGTTCTTC. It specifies CAISVWRSAYNEQFF.

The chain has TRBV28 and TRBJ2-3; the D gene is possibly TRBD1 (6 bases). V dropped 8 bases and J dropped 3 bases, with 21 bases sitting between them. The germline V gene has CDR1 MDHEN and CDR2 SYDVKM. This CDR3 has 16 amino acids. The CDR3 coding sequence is TGTGCCAGCTCCTATACCCCCCAGGGGAGTACAGATACGCAGTATTTT. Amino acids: CASSYTPQGSTDTQYF. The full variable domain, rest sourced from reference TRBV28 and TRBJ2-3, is DVKVTQSSRYLVKRTGEKVFLECVQDMDHENMFWYRQDPGLGLRLIYFSYDVKMKEKGDIPEGYSVSREKKERFSLILESASTNQTSMYLCASSYTPQGSTDTQYFGPGTRLTVL.

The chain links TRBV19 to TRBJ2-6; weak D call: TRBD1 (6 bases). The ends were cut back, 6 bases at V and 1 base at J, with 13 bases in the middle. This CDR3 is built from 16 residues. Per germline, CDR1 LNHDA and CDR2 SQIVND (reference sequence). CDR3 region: CASRFQGRSGANVLTF. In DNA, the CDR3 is TGTGCCAGTAGATTCCAGGGGAGATCTGGGGCCAACGTCCTGACTTTC.

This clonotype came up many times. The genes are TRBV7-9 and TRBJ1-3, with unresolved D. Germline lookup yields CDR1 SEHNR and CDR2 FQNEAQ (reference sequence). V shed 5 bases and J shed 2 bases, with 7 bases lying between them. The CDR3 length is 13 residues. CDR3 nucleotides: TGTGCCAGCAGCCTCGAAGCTGGAAACACCATATATTTT. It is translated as CASSLEAGNTIYF.

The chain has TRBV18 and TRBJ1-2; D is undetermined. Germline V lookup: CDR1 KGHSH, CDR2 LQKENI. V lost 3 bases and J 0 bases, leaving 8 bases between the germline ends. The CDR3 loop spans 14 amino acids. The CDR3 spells CASSPDQTNYGYTF. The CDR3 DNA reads TGTGCCAGCTCACCCGATCAGACTAACTATGGCTACACCTTC.

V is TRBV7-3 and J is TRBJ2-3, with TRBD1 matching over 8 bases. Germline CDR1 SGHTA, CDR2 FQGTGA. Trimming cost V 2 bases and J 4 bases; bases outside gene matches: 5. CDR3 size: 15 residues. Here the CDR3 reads CASSLRQGRADTQYF. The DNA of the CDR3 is TGTGCCAGCAGCTTACGACAGGGGCGGGCAGATACGCAGTATTTT.

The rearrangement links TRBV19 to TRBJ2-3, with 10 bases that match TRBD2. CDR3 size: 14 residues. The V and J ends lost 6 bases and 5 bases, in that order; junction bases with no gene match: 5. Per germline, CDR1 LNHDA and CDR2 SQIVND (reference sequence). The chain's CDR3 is CASRSGGAGDTQYF. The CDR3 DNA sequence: TGTGCCAGTAGGAGCGGGGGGGCCGGAGATACGCAGTATTTT.